This TCR beta chain is drawn from a study of OX40 agonist ivuxolimab in advanced cancers. For the study at large: Cohort: 80% to 90% men, mean age about 60, aged about 20 to 90. Partial responses were seen in three patients, one with hepatocellular carcinoma and two with cutaneous melanoma. Study results and caveats: Among the nonresponders, some also had low normalized T-cell clonal expansion.

A remark on this clone: Its specificity is not known.

The protocol was immunoSEQ multiplex PCR, while the TCRdb copy is restricted to in-frame clones and leaves out a portion. The sample includes tens of thousands of clones, roughly 90% of them seen just once. Researchers took blood at baseline, on cycle 4 day 1, and on cycle 7 day 1. Germline assignment: CDR1 MGHRA and CDR2 YSYEKL. This CDR3 region has 16 residues. The V gene end was trimmed by 1 base and the J gene end by 4 bases; junction bases not matched to a gene: 5. The chain recombines TRBV4-1 with TRBJ1-4; 8 bases map to TRBD1. The source of this sequence is an adult with an advanced solid tumor such as melanoma, head and neck, liver or kidney cancer. This specimen was CD4+ or CD8+ T cells sorted from blood, taken in a trial of the OX40 agonist ivuxolimab. The CDR3 loop is CASSQATDRGNEKLFF. CDR3 DNA: TGCGCCAGCAGCCAAGCCACTGACAGGGGTAATGAAAAACTGTTTTTT.